These 8 T cell receptor beta chains came from one sample sequenced in a study of CD8 T cells in Susac syndrome. Reverse transcription of about 0.45 to 1 ug RNA was performed with random hexamers. TCRdb ran MiXCR on the immunoSEQ multiplex PCR reads and lists one entry per CDR3 protein. The table includes about 120,000 distinct CDR3 sequences, 80% to 95% detected once. The sequenced sample was CD4+ T cells from PBMCs. These receptors were taken from a human donor in good health.

This rearrangement joins TRBV20-1 to TRBJ2-1; D is perhaps TRBD1 or TRBD2 (5 bases each). Germline assignment: CDR1 DFQATT and CDR2 SNEGSKA (reference sequence). Trimming shortened V by 6 bases and J by 9 bases, and 12 bases separated the two germline ends. This CDR3 is 11 amino acids long. CDR3 in DNA: TGCAGTGCCCGCCGGGGCCCTGAGCAGTTCTTC. As protein: CSARRGPEQFF.

Only one count was recorded for this clonotype. V usage is TRBV29-1 and J usage is TRBJ1-5, with 7 bases lining up with TRBD1. The CDR3 length is 15 residues. V lost 4 bases and J lost 0; bases outside the gene matches: 6. From germline, CDR1 is SQVTM and CDR2 ANQGSEA. CDR3 amino acids: CSVVVGTASNQPQHF. CDR3 coding DNA: TGCAGCGTTGTCGTCGGGACAGCTAGCAATCAGCCCCAGCATTTT. The entire variable domain, with the rest obtained from reference TRBV29-1 and TRBJ1-5, is as follows: SAVISQKPSRDICQRGTSLTIQCQVDSQVTMMFWYRQQPGQSLTLIATANQGSEATYESGFVIDKFPISRPNLTFSTLTVSNMSPEDSSIYLCSVVVGTASNQPQHFGDGTRLSIL.

The chain couples TRBV7-2 to TRBJ1-1; no definite D call. Looked up from germline, CDR1 is SGHTA and CDR2 is FQGNSA. This CDR3 is 16 amino acids long. The V end lost 4 bases, the J end lost 0 bases, and 15 bases lay between the germline ends. This CDR3 reads CASSSPVRGLNTEAFF. Written as DNA, the CDR3 is TGTGCCAGCAGCTCCCCGGTACGGGGATTGAACACTGAAGCTTTCTTT.

The genes are TRBV12-3 or TRBV12-4 and TRBJ2-7; D may be TRBD2 (6 bases). This CDR3 has 16 residues. V lost 7 bases, J lost 4 bases, and 23 bases lay in between. In DNA, the CDR3 is TGTGCCAGCACCATCTCTCCGACTAGTAGTGTGTACGAGCAGTACTTC. Its protein product is CASTISPTSSVYEQYF.

The rearrangement links TRBV7-2 to TRBJ1-5; TRBD1 aligns across 9 bases. CDR1 SGHTA and CDR2 FQGNSA come from the germline V gene. The V gene end was trimmed by 1 base and the J gene end by 6 bases; junction bases not matched to a gene: 4. The CDR3 has 15 amino acids. The CDR3 sequence is CASSLEQGASQPQHF. The CDR3 DNA is TGTGCCAGCAGCTTAGAACAGGGGGCCTCTCAGCCCCAGCATTTT.

This clonotype was detected only once. This CDR3 is CASSPGTDNYEQYF. CDR3 bases: TGTGCCAGCTCTCCTGGGACAGACAACTACGAGCAGTACTTC. J is TRBJ2-7 and V is TRBV18, with 7 bases lining up with TRBD1. The CDR3 is 14 residues long. V lost 6 bases and J lost 3; bases outside the gene matches: 8. Germline V gene sequence: CDR1 KGHSH, CDR2 LQKENI.

The rearrangement joins TRBV28 to TRBJ1-2; D gene unclear. This CDR3 contains 13 residues. Germline V gene data show CDR1 as MDHEN and CDR2 as SYDVKM. V lost 6 bases and J 3 bases, leaving 11 bases between the germline ends. The CDR3 DNA is TGTGCCAGCAGCCTTAGAGGCGACTATGGCTACACCTTC. Its translation: CASSLRGDYGYTF.

The CDR3 is CASSQVSALNTGELFF. The CDR3 DNA sequence: TGCGCCAGCAGCCAAGTCTCGGCTTTAAACACCGGGGAGCTGTTTTTT. The V and J genes are TRBV4-3 and TRBJ2-2; D is ambiguous. The CDR3 has 16 residues. V shed 1 base and J shed 2 bases, with 11 bases lying between them. Germline CDR1 and CDR2: LGHNA and YSLEER.